This record covers a single T cell receptor (beta chain). Its cognate antigen has yet to be identified. Base qualities are not provided; no much larger clone lies one nucleotide away. The germline V gene specifies SGHTA as CDR1 and FQGNSA as CDR2. Including cysteine and phenylalanine, the CDR3 has 15 amino acids. Only the CDR3 portion is preserved as DNA: 45 bases, with reading frame beginning at the first base. Trimming takes 1 base from V and 0 bases from J, and the germline ends sit 10 bases apart. This specimen belongs to a study of blood T cell repertoires in COVID-19 (dated by TCRdb to 2018 to 2021). A note on the overall study: Samples from collaborators originated in the United States, Italy and Spain and spanned both the acute and convalescent phases of COVID-19. Subjects who had been exposed to COVID-19, were actively infected with it, or had recovered from it provided the deeply sampled blood TCRbeta repertoires that made up the dataset. A de-identified subject ID, COVID-19 status, age in years and sex were almost always included in the sample metadata. Samples were obtained from the ongoing ImmuneRACE study (first 160 participants) and from over 1,000 subjects provided by 6 global collaborators. The material from the prospective study consisted of cDNA or gDNA derived from T cells, B-cell-depleted T cells, or PBMCs. The repertoires were released in a freely available public database intended as a resource for research on the immune response to SARS-CoV-2. Where available, HLA class I and class II types were obtained from metadata supplied by the sample provider rather than from assay-based typing.

Whole blood was collected in K2EDTA tubes by collaborating institutions according to the institutions' own protocols. Collaborator samples were shipped for TCRbeta analysis as frozen whole blood, isolated PBMCs, or DNA extracted from either sample type. The full study reports these points: The quantity of clinical and demographic metadata differed by source and by participant and was supplied without curation.

TCRbeta CDR3 regions were amplified from genomic DNA using the immunoSEQ Assay, a bias-controlled multiplex PCR. The paper's processing steps were these. The number of nucleated cells in each sample was estimated from the amplification of reference gene primers within the assay. To quantify the absolute abundance of each unique TCRbeta CDR3 rearrangement, sequence reads were collapsed and filtered. For each sample, productive Simpson clonality was calculated as the square root of Simpson's diversity index over productive rearrangements. TCRdb stores this immuneACCESS table with in-frame sequences only. Part of the clones is absent; in the studies checked, under half of the shortfall reflects unresolved V genes, and no reason is known for the rest. The V and J calls and clone size are taken from that table; D and trimming were inferred from the DNA. This sample has more than 90,000 clones in its table, and 70% to 85% of those were observed once. 2.5% of the sample belongs to the ten largest clones.

Material for sequencing was peripheral blood. This TCR derives from a man between 45 and 60 years old with acute or convalescent COVID-19. Recombination connected TRBV7-2 to TRBJ2-7; the D gene is perhaps TRBD2, on 6 matching bases. The CDR3 region: CASSLVVGGSYEQYF. The nucleotide sequence reads TGTGCCAGCAGCTTAGTGGTGGGAGGCTCCTACGAGCAGTACTTC.